The 14 T cell receptor beta chains below were found in one sample sequenced in a study of identical twins. MiXCR, applied by TCRdb to the 5' RACE reads, yields one record per CDR3 protein. The data contain fewer than 650,000 distinct CDR3 sequences, about 7.6% of them seen just once; the ten biggest clones take up less than 2%. This same sample was also taken into another study, of yellow fever vaccine responses in identical twins.

The sample comprised PBMCs. Every receptor here comes from a young woman in good health.

The genes are TRBV2 and TRBJ1-5; D remains ambiguous. V dropped 6 bases and J dropped 6 bases, with 9 bases sitting between them. The CDR3 runs to 12 residues. Per germline, CDR1 SNHLY and CDR2 FYNNEI. This CDR3 is CASRKDGQPQHF. CDR3 bases: TGTGCCAGCAGAAAGGACGGTCAGCCCCAGCATTTT.

This clonotype showed up just a few times. The chain joins TRBV5-1 to TRBJ2-1; TRBD1 might be the D (6 bases). V lost 4 bases and J 10 bases, leaving 18 bases between the germline ends. In germline, CDR1 is SGHRS, CDR2 YFSETQ. This CDR3 has 14 residues. The CDR3 DNA reads as TGCGCCAGCAGCACCGGACAGCGAACCGGAGAGCAGTTCTTC. Its translation is CASSTGQRTGEQFF.

There are many counts of this clonotype. The V and J genes are TRBV20-1 and TRBJ2-7, with 7 nucleotides matching TRBD2. V lost 6 bases to trimming and J lost 7 bases; unmatched junction nucleotides: 9. The CDR3 is 12 residues long. Germline V gene sequence: CDR1 DFQATT, CDR2 SNEGSKA (reference sequence). CDR3 sequence reads: CSAPRLAQEQYV. The DNA for the CDR3 is TGCAGTGCCCCAAGACTAGCTCAAGAGCAGTACGTC.

This clonotype has more than one count but fewer than ten. The genes are TRBV10-3 and TRBJ2-7; TRBD1 aligns across 7 bases. Losses at the gene ends were 9 bases for V and 6 bases for J; bases not matched to a gene: 14. This CDR3 contains 14 residues. Germline CDR1 is ENHRY and CDR2 is SYGVKD. CDR3 coding DNA: TGTGCCATGAGGGACAGCACCCCACTCTGCGAGCAGTACGTC. This gives the protein CAMRDSTPLCEQYV.

This clonotype was seen repeatedly, ten times or more. The chain carries TRBV10-3 and TRBJ2-3; unclear D gene. Germline lookup yields CDR1 ENHRY and CDR2 SYGVKD. Trimming stripped 0 bases from V and 5 bases from J, with 3 bases between. The CDR3 loop spans 12 amino acids. In DNA, the CDR3 is TGTGCCATCAGTGAGTCGGGAGATACGCAGTATTTT. Its protein is CAISESGDTQYF.

This clonotype was observed a few times. V and J are TRBV7-2 and TRBJ2-4; 8 nucleotides align to TRBD1. Germline loops: CDR1 SGHTA, CDR2 FQGNSA. This CDR3 has 17 amino acids. J gave up 8 bases and V 3 bases, and 15 bases lay outside the gene matches. The CDR3 protein is CASSLVPYSDRGDIQYF. The CDR3 bases are TGTGCCAGCAGCTTGGTTCCCTACAGCGACAGGGGCGACATTCAGTACTTC.

The chain is built from TRBV29-1 and TRBJ2-1, with a possible D match to TRBD2 (6 bases). This CDR3 is built from 14 residues. Looked up from germline, CDR1 is SQVTM and CDR2 is ANQGSEA. Trimming left V 4 bases short and J 0 bases short, with 10 bases between. For the CDR3, the DNA is TGCAGCGTTGCCTCCGGGGGCTCCTACAATGAGCAGTTCTTC. Translation gives CSVASGGSYNEQFF.

This chain joins TRBV7-9 and TRBJ2-7; 8 nucleotides match TRBD2. With V trimmed by 3 bases and J by 6 bases, 4 bases remained unmatched. From germline, CDR1 is SEHNR and CDR2 FQNEAQ (reference sequence). The CDR3 is made up of 13 amino acids. The CDR3 region is CASSFRTSFEQYF. In DNA form, the CDR3 reads TGTGCCAGCAGCTTTAGGACTAGCTTCGAGCAGTACTTC. The variable domain in full, completed from reference TRBV7-9 and TRBJ2-7, reads DTGVSQNPRHKITKRGQNVTFRCDPISEHNRLYWYRQTLGQGPEFLTYFQNEAQLEKSRLLSDRFSAERPKGSFSTLEIQRTEQGDSAMYLCASSFRTSFEQYFGPGTRLTVT.

This clonotype was counted many times. The V gene is TRBV5-6, the J gene TRBJ1-1, with a tentative D call TRBD1 (5 bases). The germline V gene encodes CDR1 SGHDT and CDR2 YYEEEE. The CDR3 is made up of 15 amino acids. V was shortened by 0 bases and J by 0 bases, with 9 bases between the two germline ends. The CDR3, as DNA: TGTGCCAGCAGCTTGGCTTGGACAATGAACACTGAAGCTTTCTTT. It encodes CASSLAWTMNTEAFF. Drawing the rest from reference TRBV5-6 and TRBJ1-1, the complete variable domain is DAGVTQSPTHLIKTRGQQVTLRCSPKSGHDTVSWYQQALGQGPQFIFQYYEEEERQRGNFPDRFSGHQFPNYSSELNVNALLLGDSALYLCASSLAWTMNTEAFFGQGTRLTVV.

This clonotype occurred a few times. The genes are TRBV20-1 and TRBJ2-3; 10 bases are a match to TRBD2. The CDR3 contains 18 residues. Trimming took 4 bases from V and 5 from J; bases not matched to a gene: 18. Germline V gene sequence: CDR1 DFQATT, CDR2 SNEGSKA (reference sequence). The CDR3 DNA reads TGCAGTGCTAAGCCGACTCAGGGGTCGCTAGCGGGAGAAGATACGCAGTATTTT. This translates into CSAKPTQGSLAGEDTQYF.

This clonotype was found many times. This chain joins TRBV5-1 and TRBJ2-7, with D perhaps matching TRBD1 (5 bases). The CDR3 consists of 15 residues. Trimming left V 4 bases short and J 2 bases short, with 16 bases between. Germline lookup yields CDR1 SGHRS and CDR2 YFSETQ. CDR3 sequence reads: CASSLNPDNAYEQYV. The CDR3 DNA is TGCGCCAGCAGCCTGAACCCGGACAACGCCTACGAGCAGTACGTC.

The chain combines TRBV20-1 with TRBJ2-3, with D perhaps TRBD1 (5 bases). This CDR3 has 11 residues. V lost 6 bases to trimming and J lost 9 bases, with 13 bases between them. Germline CDR1 reads DFQATT; CDR2 reads SNEGSKA (reference sequence). The CDR3 loop is CSAAAKGTQYF. In DNA, the CDR3 is TGCAGTGCCGCCGCTAAGGGGACGCAGTATTTT.

This clonotype was found a few times. This chain's CDR3 is CSARKEMETQYF. CDR3 nucleotide sequence: TGCAGTGCTAGAAAGGAGATGGAGACCCAGTACTTC. This chain uses TRBV20-1 with TRBJ2-5; D is undetermined. In germline, CDR1 is DFQATT, CDR2 SNEGSKA (reference sequence). CDR3 length: 12 amino acids. Trimming cost V 2 bases and J 5 bases, with 9 bases left between them.

This clonotype was detected many times. The chain couples TRBV5-1 to TRBJ1-2; 7 nucleotides match TRBD1. Germline V gene lookup returns CDR1 SGHRS and CDR2 YFSETQ. J was trimmed by 7 bases and V by 4 bases; bases with no gene match: 13. CDR3 size: 15 residues. CDR3 in DNA: TGCGCCAGCAGCGAGGGACAGTTCCTTCTTGGTGGCTACACCTTC. It yields the protein CASSEGQFLLGGYTF.